This T cell receptor (beta chain) was obtained from a study of cytomegalovirus exposure and HLA in healthy donors. The study, taken as a whole, reports: Sequencing artifact likely explains a cluster of highly shared sequence variants.

The PCR made use of 60 Vbeta and 13 Jbeta primers. Produced via immunoSEQ multiplex PCR; TCRdb's table is partial and in-frame only. The sample yields 270,000 or so clones, approximately 91% seen once. The CDR3 is 14 residues long. Germline CDR1 SGDLS, CDR2 YYNGEE. Trimming removed 3 bases from V and 3 bases from J, with 11 bases in between. Regarding this clone: What it binds is unknown.

This rearrangement joins TRBV9 to TRBJ2-3; possible D gene TRBD2, 5 bases. What was sequenced was PBMCs. This TCR was sampled from a girl aged 2 to 9 in good health and CMV-seronegative. CDR3 DNA: TGTGCCAGCAGCGATATGAGGGAAACAGATACGCAGTATTTT. Protein: CASSDMRETDTQYF.